This T cell receptor beta chain comes out of a study of OX40 agonist ivuxolimab in advanced cancers. Study-level information: Ivuxolimab is a fully human IgG2 antibody that activates OX40 (CD134). Whole-study findings and limits: Partial responders receiving 0.1-3.0 mg/kg showed among the lowest clonal expansion. The CD4+ and CD8+ T cells in the blood had expanded clonally by week 6 at 0.1 to 3.0 mg/kg.

The data were produced by immunoSEQ multiplex PCR, yet TCRdb's version contains in-frame clones alone and is incomplete. Counted here are around 6,000 clones, approximately 81% occurring once; the ten biggest clones make up roughly 24%. Baseline was the first blood sampling point, followed by cycle 4 day 1 and cycle 7 day 1. With respect to this clone: Its specificity is not known.

The CDR3 loop spans 14 amino acids. The germline gives CDR1 SGDLS, CDR2 YYNGEE. V was clipped by 7 bases and J by 9 bases; unmatched bases: 9. The starting material was CD4+ or CD8+ T cells sorted from blood, obtained in a trial of the OX40 agonist ivuxolimab. The V and J genes are TRBV9 and TRBJ2-1, with 11 nucleotides matching TRBD2. This clonotype originated in an adult with an advanced solid tumor such as melanoma, head and neck, liver or kidney cancer. The CDR3 here is CASRPSGGSREQFF. The CDR3 nucleotides read TGTGCCAGCCGCCCTAGCGGGGGGTCCCGTGAGCAGTTCTTC.